This entry concerns a single TCR beta chain. In this sample, this clonotype turned up a few times. This clone's antigen is unknown. Base qualities were left out, and no much larger clone turns up one base away. The data originate from a study of regulatory T cells in long-lasting Graves disease (dated by TCRdb to about 2021). Some background on the complete study: Persistent Graves' disease was defined as antithyroid drug treatment for over 5 years with persistently positive TSH receptor autoantibodies. A total of about 33 samples underwent TCR sequencing, from 13 patients with persistent Graves' disease and about 20 patients with newly diagnosed Graves' disease. The study took place in China and was registered as a clinical trial. This study used TCR sequencing and RNA sequencing of peripheral blood to compare persistent Graves' disease patients against newly diagnosed Graves' disease patients. On average, persistent Graves' disease patients in the clinical cohort had been on antithyroid drugs for around ten years. Study-wide conclusions, independent of this receptor: Persistent patients shared more public clonotypes among themselves (fewer than 3,000) than newly diagnosed patients did (approximately 970). Sequencing and analysis were limited to the TCR beta chain. Compared with newly diagnosed patients, persistent Graves' disease patients had lower TCR Shannon entropy and fewer highly expanded clones, which suggests clonal expansion. Preferential use of TRBV28, TRBJ1-2 and TRBJ2-5 was observed in persistent disease, whereas TRBV20-1 and TRBJ2-1 were favored in newly diagnosed disease. The authors acknowledged the small sample size as a limitation that may reduce accuracy. Peripheral blood alone was examined, since thyroid tissue, which constituted the primary lesion, could not be accessed.

The CDR3, from cysteine to phenylalanine, totals 14 residues. The only DNA kept is the CDR3, 42 bases in frame from the first base. V is pared back by 5 bases and J by 1 base, with 9 bases lying between the germline termini. The germline V gene (reference sequence) supplies CDR1 LNHNV and CDR2 YYDKDF. The library was produced with multiplex PCR. The instrument given in TCRdb is Illumina HiSeq 4000. CDR3 regions were amplified by Arm-PCR with iRepertoire HTBI primers to construct TCR beta libraries. PCR products were gel purified before sequencing. The original methods were these. Gene usage analysis of CDR3 amino acid clonotypes used the approximately 56 TRBV and about 15 TRBJ segments found across samples. COPE and FqMerger were used to merge filtered high-quality paired reads into contigs. Contigs were aligned with BLAST to IMGT TRBV, TRBD and TRBJ reference genes, and CDR3 was defined per IMGT. Any clonotype with a frequency above 0.1% was counted as a highly expanded clone. Repertoire diversity was measured by Shannon entropy, and V-J evenness by the Gini coefficient. A clonotype found in more than one individual was treated as public. The raw public data were reprocessed by TCRdb itself: fastp quality trimming at Q25, MiXCR clonotype calling, in-frame beta chains only. Entries that share a CDR3 protein sequence are merged under the most common genes and DNA. The authors' filters were not applied to this entry. The sample table contains 420,000 or so distinct CDR3 sequences; only one count was recorded for less than 25% of them. Of the sample, roughly 26% falls within the top ten clones.

The sample's time point label, in plain terms: persistent/refractory GD, antithyroid drugs over 5 years with positive TRAb. For both TCR sequencing and RNA sequencing, RNA was extracted from PBMCs in TRIzol. Graves' disease was diagnosed according to American Thyroid Association guidelines. Patients were recruited from an endocrinology department in Xi'an, China. Each patient gave about 8.1 milliliters of peripheral blood, collected in an EDTA anticoagulant tube. Ficoll Paque Plus density gradient separation was used to isolate PBMCs, and no additional T cell sorting was done. An Agilent 2100 Bioanalyzer and agarose gel were used to check RNA quality, while a NanoDrop 2000 measured RNA concentration.

The chain uses TRBV15 and TRBJ1-3, with an unclear D gene assignment. The clonotype comes from a female donor with Graves disease. This sample comprised peripheral blood mononuclear cells (PBMCs), obtained when the disease was refractory, from a patient treated with antithyroid drugs. The CDR3 reads as follows: CATSRSRSGNTIYF. The nucleotide sequence is TGTGCCACCAGCCGGTCCAGGTCTGGAAACACCATATATTTT. With all but the CDR3 taken from the reference TRBV15 and TRBJ1-3 genes, the full variable domain is: DAMVIQNPRYQVTQFGKPVTLSCSQTLNHNVMYWYQQKSSQAPKLLFHYYDKDFNNEADTPDNFQSRRPNTSFCFLDIRSPGLGDTAMYLCATSRSRSGNTIYFGEGSWLTVV.